The 25 T cell receptor beta chains listed next were all sequenced from one sample in a study of T-cell reconstitution after alpha-beta-depleted transplantation in children. Unique molecular identifiers were used in preparing the TCRbeta library. MiXCR was run by TCRdb on the PCR reads, yielding one entry per CDR3 protein. The sample has about 600,000 distinct CDR3 sequences, around 23% seen once; the top ten hold roughly 15%. The source material was PBMCs, mostly from graft donor cells, sampled 360 days after TCRalphabeta/CD19-depleted stem cell transplant. Receptors were obtained from a boy under two years old who had a stem cell transplant for acute myeloid leukemia, so the T cells may come from the graft donor.

The V call is TRBV2, the J call TRBJ2-3; D call uncertain. From germline, CDR1 is SNHLY and CDR2 FYNNEI. The CDR3 sequence is 15 residues long. V was trimmed by 5 bases and J by 0 bases, leaving 12 bases between them. The CDR3 spells CASSLTQTSTDTQYF. The CDR3 DNA follows: TGTGCCAGCAGTCTGACTCAGACTAGCACAGATACGCAGTATTTT. The whole variable domain, filled in from reference TRBV2 and TRBJ2-3, reads EPEVTQTPSHQVTQMGQEVILRCVPISNHLYFYWYRQILGQKVEFLVSFYNNEISEKSEIFDDQFSVERPDGSNFTLKIRSTKLEDSAMYFCASSLTQTSTDTQYFGPGTRLTVL.

This chain joins TRBV29-1 and TRBJ2-3, with TRBD1 identical over 8 bases. Unmatched junction bases numbered 1, after V lost 3 bases and J lost 2 bases. Per germline, CDR1 SQVTM and CDR2 ANQGSEA. The CDR3 sequence is 13 residues long. The CDR3 DNA sequence: TGCAGCGTTGAGCAGGGGGCCACAGATACGCAGTATTTT. Translating gives CSVEQGATDTQYF.

This clonotype has only a few counts. V gene TRBV6-5 combines with J gene TRBJ1-2; D is perhaps TRBD1 (5 bases). CDR1 is MNHEY, CDR2 SVGAGI, per germline. The V end was cut by 7 bases, the J end by 0 bases, with 12 bases between. This CDR3 contains 14 residues. The CDR3, as DNA: TGTGCCAGCATCCGGGGCTCGACTAACTATGGCTACACCTTC. It specifies CASIRGSTNYGYTF.

This clonotype was detected ten times or more. The rearrangement links TRBV4-3 to TRBJ2-3; D tentatively fits TRBD1 or TRBD2 (5 bases each). This CDR3 contains 13 residues. The V end lost 4 bases, the J end lost 4 bases, and 9 bases lay between the germline ends. In germline, CDR1 is LGHNA, CDR2 YSLEER. In DNA form, the CDR3 reads TGCGCCAGCAGCCGGGGGACCGCAGATACGCAGTATTTT. It codes for CASSRGTADTQYF.

This clonotype was seen a handful of times. CDR3 protein: CSVGPLAGYSYNEQFF. CDR3 nucleotides: TGCAGCGTTGGACCCCTAGCGGGGTATTCCTACAATGAGCAGTTCTTC. The chain carries TRBV29-1 and TRBJ2-1, with TRBD2 identical over 9 bases. V was clipped by 4 bases and J by 1 base; unmatched bases: 8. Germline V lookup: CDR1 SQVTM, CDR2 ANQGSEA. The CDR3 is 16 residues long.

J is TRBJ2-4 and V is TRBV15; D remains unclear. This CDR3 is 17 amino acids long. Germline lookup yields CDR1 LNHNV and CDR2 YYDKDF (reference sequence). Between the trimmed V and J ends, which lost 0 bases and 0 bases, there was a span of 12 bases. In nucleotides, the CDR3 is TGTGCCACCAGCAGAGATGACTCTTTTCTAGCCAAAAACATTCAGTACTTC. This sequence encodes CATSRDDSFLAKNIQYF.

The rearrangement uses TRBV29-1 and TRBJ2-2, with 8 bases that match TRBD2. Germline V lookup: CDR1 SQVTM, CDR2 ANQGSEA. This CDR3 region has 13 residues. V shed 7 bases, J shed 4 bases, and the junction held 5 bases outside the gene matches. CDR3 sequence (DNA): TGCAGCGCCGGGGGGGGGCCCACCGGGGAGCTGTTTTTT. It encodes CSAGGGPTGELFF.

The CDR3 DNA sequence: TGCAGCACACAGGTGAACACTGAAGCTTTCTTT. Translation: CSTQVNTEAFF. The chain combines TRBV20-1 with TRBJ1-1; tentatively, D is TRBD1 (5 bases). CDR3 length: 11 residues. Germline assignment: CDR1 DFQATT and CDR2 SNEGSKA (reference sequence).

The chain carries TRBV29-1 and TRBJ2-2; possibly TRBD2 for D (7 bases). Germline loops: CDR1 SQVTM, CDR2 ANQGSEA. Trimming took 5 bases from V and 6 from J, leaving 13 bases between them. The CDR3 spans 13 residues. DNA of the CDR3: TGCAGCGTTACGGGGGGCGGTGCCGGGGAGCTGTTTTTT. Residues: CSVTGGGAGELFF.

The sample holds a few counts of this clonotype. CDR3 in amino acids: CASSLVFPEGIYGYTF. The CDR3 DNA reads TGTGCCAGCAGTTTAGTCTTTCCGGAGGGTATCTATGGCTACACCTTC. The rearrangement uses TRBV12-3 or TRBV12-4 and TRBJ1-2; no clear D gene. Trimming pared 1 base from V and 4 bases from J, leaving 16 bases between. The CDR3 covers 16 residues.

This clonotype was observed many times. The chain has TRBV11-2 and TRBJ1-1; D not resolved. Trimming cost V 1 base and J 2 bases, with 5 bases left between them. CDR1 SGHAT and CDR2 FQNNGV come from the germline V gene. This CDR3 has 13 amino acids. The CDR3 loop is CASSLGPNTEAFF. CDR3 in DNA: TGTGCCAGCAGCTTAGGACCCAACACTGAAGCTTTCTTT.

This clonotype appeared many times. V gene TRBV29-1 combines with J gene TRBJ2-7, with D possibly matching TRBD2 (6 bases). Germline CDR1 is SQVTM and CDR2 is ANQGSEA. This CDR3 region has 13 residues. V was cut by 7 bases and J by 5 bases, with 18 bases left in between. The CDR3 here is CSALEGHAHEQYF. The CDR3 DNA is TGCAGCGCCTTGGAGGGTCACGCTCACGAGCAGTACTTC.

This clonotype was counted between two and nine times. The chain combines TRBV21-1 with TRBJ2-1; the table's D call of TRBD1 was not tested on the DNA. TRBV21-1 is tagged as a pseudogene. There are 11 residues in the CDR3. CDR3 in amino acids: CAIMTANEQFF. The CDR3 bases are TGTGCCATCATGACAGCCAATGAGCAGTTCTTC.

This clonotype came up a few times. The chain couples TRBV27 to TRBJ1-3; 8 nucleotides line up with TRBD1. The J segment lost 2 bases and the V segment lost 5 bases, leaving 8 bases of the junction unmatched. The CDR3 length is 16 residues. Germline values: CDR1 MNHEY, CDR2 SMNVEV (reference sequence). CDR3 sequence reads: CASSPDPQGAGNTIYF. The CDR3 nucleotides are TGTGCCAGCAGTCCCGACCCACAGGGGGCTGGAAACACCATATATTTT.

This sequence joins TRBV5-6 and TRBJ1-5; D remains ambiguous. The CDR3 consists of 13 residues. The germline V gene has CDR1 SGHDT and CDR2 YYEEEE. With 2 bases removed from V and 7 bases from J, the gap between germline ends came to 10 bases. This chain's CDR3 is CASSFQTQQPQHF. CDR3 in DNA: TGTGCCAGCAGCTTTCAGACTCAGCAGCCCCAGCATTTT. Looking up the rest from reference TRBV5-6 and TRBJ1-5 gives the full variable domain: DAGVTQSPTHLIKTRGQQVTLRCSPKSGHDTVSWYQQALGQGPQFIFQYYEEEERQRGNFPDRFSGHQFPNYSSELNVNALLLGDSALYLCASSFQTQQPQHFGDGTRLSIL.

The table lists this clonotype with many counts. This sequence joins TRBV20-1 and TRBJ2-5; D is uncertain. V was shortened by 1 base and J by 3 bases, with 6 bases between the two germline ends. There are 12 residues in the CDR3. Germline CDR1 and CDR2: DFQATT and SNEGSKA (reference sequence). CDR3 coding DNA: TGCAGTGCTAGAGGACTGAAAGAGACCCAGTACTTC. Its protein is CSARGLKETQYF.

This clonotype was seen a handful of times. V and J are TRBV29-1 and TRBJ1-1; D call uncertain. Germline V gene lookup returns CDR1 SQVTM and CDR2 ANQGSEA. V was shortened by 1 base and J by 2 bases, with 8 bases between the two germline ends. CDR3 length equals 13 residues. This CDR3 reads CSVEGRHNTEAFF. As DNA, the CDR3 is TGCAGCGTTGAAGGCCGACACAACACTGAAGCTTTCTTT.

The chain recombines TRBV12-3 or TRBV12-4 with TRBJ2-7, with D perhaps TRBD2 (5 bases). With 8 bases removed from V and 7 bases from J, the gap between germline ends came to 27 bases. The CDR3 totals 16 residues. The CDR3: CASGMTGRPPTGEQYF. The CDR3 nucleotides read TGTGCCAGCGGTATGACCGGACGTCCGCCAACGGGAGAGCAGTACTTC.

The chain joins TRBV11-2 to TRBJ2-1; 7 positions agree with TRBD2. The V gene's germline CDR1 is SGHAT and CDR2 FQNNGV. This CDR3 is built from 17 residues. V was clipped by 2 bases and J by 8 bases; unmatched bases: 15. The CDR3 sequence: CASSLSGPGTTGDEQFF. The CDR3 region has the DNA TGTGCCAGCAGCTTATCGGGACCCGGGACTACCGGGGATGAGCAGTTCTTC. Looking up the rest from reference TRBV11-2 and TRBJ2-1 gives the full variable domain: EAGVAQSPRYKIIEKRQSVAFWCNPISGHATLYWYQQILGQGPKLLIQFQNNGVVDDSQLPKDRFSAERLKGVDSTLKIQPAKLEDSAVYLCASSLSGPGTTGDEQFFGPGTRLTVL.

There are many counts of this clonotype. The J gene is TRBJ2-7, the V gene TRBV20-1; 11 bases are shared with TRBD1. Trimming cost V 3 bases and J 3 bases; bases outside gene matches: 4. The CDR3 extends over 14 amino acids. Germline lookup yields CDR1 DFQATT and CDR2 SNEGSKA (reference sequence). The CDR3 DNA follows: TGCAGTGCTAGCCTCGGGACAGGGGGCTACGAGCAGTACTTC. This gives the protein CSASLGTGGYEQYF.

The rearrangement joins TRBV28 to TRBJ2-6; D perhaps matches TRBD1 (6 bases). CDR3 length: 15 amino acids. CDR1 and CDR2 from the germline V gene are MDHEN and SYDVKM. The ends were cut back, 7 bases at V and 0 bases at J, with 10 bases in the middle. The chain's CDR3 is CASMGHHSGANVLTF. The CDR3 coding sequence is TGTGCCAGCATGGGACACCACTCTGGGGCCAACGTCCTGACTTTC.

This chain links TRBV6-1 with TRBJ2-7, with 7 bases matching TRBD1. This CDR3 has 14 residues. CDR1 is MNHNS and CDR2 is SASEGT in the germline V gene. Trimming removed 4 bases from V and 3 bases from J; junction bases left unmatched: 6. CDR3 nucleotides: TGTGCCAGCAGTGGACCTAGGGGGCGCTACGAGCAGTACGTC. This translates into CASSGPRGRYEQYV.

The chain is built from TRBV20-1 and TRBJ2-3, with 8 bases identical to TRBD2. The trim removed 4 bases at V and 0 bases at J, leaving 15 bases unmatched. Germline assignment: CDR1 DFQATT and CDR2 SNEGSKA (reference sequence). The CDR3 is 18 residues long. Written as DNA, the CDR3 is TGCAGTGCTAATCCGGACGGCGGGGCGGGGGGTAGCACAGATACGCAGTATTTT. As protein: CSANPDGGAGGSTDTQYF.

On this clonotype itself: This could be a read error, since a much larger clone is one nucleotide away. This sequence joins TRBV20-1 and TRBJ1-1; possibly TRBD1 for D (6 bases). The CDR3 is made up of 13 amino acids. Per the germline V gene, CDR1 is DFQATT and CDR2 is SNEGSKA (reference sequence). V dropped 0 bases and J dropped 4 bases, with 9 bases sitting between them. The CDR3 protein is CSARDWGATEAFF. CDR3 in DNA: TGCAGTGCTAGAGATTGGGGGGCCACTGAAGCTTTCTTT.

The chain combines TRBV6-2 or TRBV6-3 with TRBJ2-7, with TRBD2 as a possible D gene (6 bases). The CDR3 runs to 16 residues. Germline V gives CDR1 MNHEY, CDR2 SVGEGT. V was shortened by 2 bases and J by 0 bases, with 14 bases between the two germline ends. Here the CDR3 DNA reads TGTGCCAGCAGTTACGGTCCAGGGAGGAGCTCCTACGAGCAGTACGTC. It specifies CASSYGPGRSSYEQYV.